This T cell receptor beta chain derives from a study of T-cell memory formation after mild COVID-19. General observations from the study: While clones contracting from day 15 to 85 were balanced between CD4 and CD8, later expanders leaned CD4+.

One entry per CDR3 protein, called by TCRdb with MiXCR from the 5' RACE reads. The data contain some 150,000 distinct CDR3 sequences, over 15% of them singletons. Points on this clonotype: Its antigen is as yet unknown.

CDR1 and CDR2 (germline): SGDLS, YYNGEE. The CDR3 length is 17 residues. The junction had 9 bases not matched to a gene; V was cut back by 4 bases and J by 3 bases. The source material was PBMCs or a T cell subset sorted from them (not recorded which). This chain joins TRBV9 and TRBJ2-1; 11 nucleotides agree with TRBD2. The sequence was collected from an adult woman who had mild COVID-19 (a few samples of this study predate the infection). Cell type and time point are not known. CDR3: CASSPPTSGAIYNEQFF. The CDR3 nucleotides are TGTGCCAGCAGCCCACCGACTAGCGGGGCCATCTACAATGAGCAGTTCTTC.